This section outlines one T cell receptor beta chain sequence together with its context. The antigen remains undetermined. The CDR3 is 16 amino acids. Per the germline V gene, CDR1 is SNHLY and CDR2 is FYNNEI. The naive CD8+ gate required CD45RO-CCR7+CD27+CD95- phenotype. These data come from a study of CXCR3-negative and CXCR3-positive naive CD8 T cells. Study at large: The libraries yielded about 135 million TRB reads, about 1.5 +/- 0.3 million each.

UMI-labeled 5' RACE TRB cDNA libraries were prepared from the cells. Using the 5' RACE reads, TCRdb records one entry per CDR3 protein without DNA. The sample totals roughly 90,000 distinct CDR3 sequences; its top ten clones hold around 1.7%. Whole-study results and caveats: The study found comparably high diversity in both naive subsets and much lower diversity in memory CD8+ cells. Freshly isolated PBMCs were used in most assays, given partial CXCR3 loss after freezing.

The sequenced material came from naive CXCR3- CD8+ T cells from blood. Subset in this sample: CD45RO-CCR7+CD27+CD95- naive CD8+ T cells lacking CXCR3 (TNR3-). V and J are TRBV2 and TRBJ2-3; TCRdb's D call of TRBD2 is untestable without DNA. The TCR sequence derives from a human donor in good health. Some clones in this sample may be carry-over from other donors' samples. The CDR3 here is CASSKGLAGPTDTQYF.